These 14 T cell receptor beta chains came from one sample sequenced in a study of monozygotic twins with inflammatory bowel disease. TCRdb re-called the 5' RACE reads and gives one entry per CDR3 protein, without DNA. The sample includes over 150,000 distinct CDR3 sequences. Sequenced material: blood. These TCRs come from a human donor with ulcerative colitis or Crohn's disease, or a healthy co-twin of an affected twin (not recorded which).

This chain uses TRBV12-3 or TRBV12-4 with TRBJ1-5; TCRdb's assignment of TRBD1 cannot be checked, as there is no DNA. The CDR3 extends over 14 amino acids. The CDR3 sequence: CASSSRDLNQPQHF.

The chain joins TRBV6-2 or TRBV6-3 to TRBJ2-5; TCRdb returns TRBD2, unconfirmable since there is no DNA. The CDR3 has 12 residues. Germline CDR1 is MNHEY and CDR2 is SVGEGT. This CDR3 is CASSYPPETQYF.

The chain carries TRBV12-3 or TRBV12-4 and TRBJ2-1; TCRdb's D gene call, TRBD1, goes unchecked for lack of DNA. The CDR3 is made up of 15 amino acids. CDR3 sequence reads: CASSYDGGAYNEQFF.

The chain is built from TRBV20-1 and TRBJ1-1; TCRdb lists TRBD1, though no DNA is available to test this call. The CDR3 contains 12 residues. From germline, CDR1 is DFQATT and CDR2 SNEGSKA (reference sequence). This chain's CDR3 is CSADGTIPEAFF.

The genes are TRBV19 and TRBJ2-1; TCRdb's D call of TRBD2 is untestable without DNA. The CDR3 has 14 amino acids. CDR1 is LNHDA and CDR2 is SQIVND in the germline V gene (reference sequence). This CDR3 reads CASSTSGRVGEQFF. The variable domain in full, completed from reference TRBV19 and TRBJ2-1, reads DGGITQSPKYLFRKEGQNVTLSCEQNLNHDAMYWYRQDPGQGLRLIYYSQIVNDFQKGDIAEGYSVSREKKESFPLTVTSAQKNPTAFYLCASSTSGRVGEQFFGPGTRLTVL.

The J gene is TRBJ2-1, the V gene TRBV6-5. The CDR3 has 11 amino acids. Germline CDR1 MNHEY, CDR2 SVGAGI. The CDR3 sequence is CASSYLDEQFF.

The CDR3 spells CSAKAGSNQPQHF. The chain uses TRBV20-1 and TRBJ1-5; TCRdb lists TRBD1, though no DNA is available to test this call. CDR1 and CDR2 from the germline V gene are DFQATT and SNEGSKA (reference sequence). The CDR3 sequence is 13 residues long.

The rearrangement links TRBV11-2 to TRBJ1-1; TCRdb lists TRBD1, though no DNA is available to test this call. The germline V gene has CDR1 SGHAT and CDR2 FQNNGV. The CDR3 length is 12 residues. CDR3 in amino acids: CASSLVGGEAFF.

CDR3 loop: CSASNRGGANTGELFF. V usage is TRBV20-1 and J usage is TRBJ2-2; the D call of TRBD1 rests on TCRdb alone, since no DNA is present to check it. From germline, CDR1 is DFQATT and CDR2 SNEGSKA (reference sequence). The CDR3 is 16 residues long.

The V call is TRBV6-5, the J call TRBJ1-2; with no DNA, the TCRdb D assignment of TRBD1 cannot be verified. CDR1 is MNHEY, CDR2 SVGAGI, per germline. CDR3 length equals 13 residues. CDR3: CASTGTANYGYTF.

CDR3 in amino acids: CASSFPGLRSVF. V and J are TRBV12-3 or TRBV12-4 and TRBJ2-7; TCRdb's D gene call, TRBD2, goes unchecked for lack of DNA. This CDR3 is built from 12 residues.

The chain recombines TRBV11-2 with TRBJ2-3; TCRdb reports TRBD2, a call that lacks DNA to check it against. CDR1 is SGHAT, CDR2 FQNNGV, per germline. This CDR3 region has 14 residues. CDR3 residues: CASSSTSGADTQYF. Together with reference TRBV11-2 and TRBJ2-3, the CDR3 gives the full variable domain: EAGVAQSPRYKIIEKRQSVAFWCNPISGHATLYWYQQILGQGPKLLIQFQNNGVVDDSQLPKDRFSAERLKGVDSTLKIQPAKLEDSAVYLCASSSTSGADTQYFGPGTRLTVL.

This rearrangement joins TRBV6-1 to TRBJ1-3; no DNA is available, so the TRBD1 call from TCRdb remains unchecked. The CDR3 length is 14 residues. Germline V lookup: CDR1 MNHNS, CDR2 SASEGT. The CDR3 region is CASRLQGRGNTIYF.

This chain links TRBV7-3 with TRBJ2-3; TCRdb lists TRBD1, though no DNA is available to test this call. This CDR3 has 15 amino acids. Germline values: CDR1 SGHTA, CDR2 FQGTGA. This CDR3 is CASSPTAVSTDTQYF.